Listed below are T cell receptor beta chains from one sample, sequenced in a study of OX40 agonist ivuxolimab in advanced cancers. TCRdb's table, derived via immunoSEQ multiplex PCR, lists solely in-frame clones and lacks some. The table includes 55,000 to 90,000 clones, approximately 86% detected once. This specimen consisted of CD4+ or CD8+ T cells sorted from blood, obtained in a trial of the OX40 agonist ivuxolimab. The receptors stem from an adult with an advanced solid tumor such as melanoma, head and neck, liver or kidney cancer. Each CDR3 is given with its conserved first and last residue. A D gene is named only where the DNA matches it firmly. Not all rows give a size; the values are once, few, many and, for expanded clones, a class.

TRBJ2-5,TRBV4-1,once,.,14,CASSQTTGLETQYF,TGCGCCAGCAGCCAGACAACAGGGTTGGAGACCCAGTACTTC
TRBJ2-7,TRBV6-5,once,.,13,CASSYSMAGEQYF,TGTGCCAGCAGTTACTCTATGGCGGGCGAGCAGTACTTC
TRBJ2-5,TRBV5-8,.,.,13,CASSREPLQTQYF,TGTGCCAGCAGCAGAGAACCTTTACAGACCCAGTACTTC
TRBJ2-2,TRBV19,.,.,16,CASSIDTLPNTGELFF,TGTGCCAGTAGTATAGATACTCTACCGAACACCGGGGAGCTGTTTTTT
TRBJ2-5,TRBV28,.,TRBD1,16,CASSLRGTGRPETQYF,TGTGCCAGCAGTTTAAGAGGGACAGGGAGGCCCGAGACCCAGTACTTC
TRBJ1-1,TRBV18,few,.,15,CASSSKLGLNTEAFF,TGTGCCAGCTCATCCAAGTTGGGGTTGAACACTGAAGCTTTCTTT
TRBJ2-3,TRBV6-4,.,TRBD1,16,CASLRLGQGSADTQYF,TGTGCCAGCCTCCGCCTAGGACAGGGGTCGGCAGATACGCAGTATTTT
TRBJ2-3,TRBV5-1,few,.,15,CASSSSRGYTDTQYF,TGCGCCAGCAGCTCGTCTAGAGGCTACACAGATACGCAGTATTTT
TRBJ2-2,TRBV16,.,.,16,CASSQGTSSNTGELFF,TGTGCCAGCAGCCAAGGAACTAGCAGTAACACCGGGGAGCTGTTTTTT
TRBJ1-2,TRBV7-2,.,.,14,CASSPQAGENGYTF,TGTGCCAGCAGTCCCCAGGCAGGGGAAAATGGCTACACCTTC
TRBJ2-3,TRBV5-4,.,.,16,CASSLEGGASTDTQYF,TGTGCCAGCAGCTTGGAAGGGGGAGCTAGCACAGATACGCAGTATTTT
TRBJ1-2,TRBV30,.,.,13,CAWSPNSGDGYTF,TGTGCCTGGAGCCCTAACTCGGGAGATGGCTACACCTTC
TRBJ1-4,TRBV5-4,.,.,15,CASSLGPQNYEKLFF,TGTGCCAGCAGCTTGGGACCCCAAAACTATGAAAAACTGTTTTTT
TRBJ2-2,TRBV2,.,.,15,CASSEAGRDTGELFF,TGTGCCAGCAGTGAAGCGGGCAGGGACACCGGGGAGCTGTTTTTT
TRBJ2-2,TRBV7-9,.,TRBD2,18,CASSAGLAGGRSTGELFF,TGTGCCAGCAGCGCGGGACTAGCGGGAGGGAGGTCCACCGGGGAGCTGTTTTTT
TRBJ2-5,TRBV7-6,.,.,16,CASSLNLGLVRETQYF,TGTGCCAGCAGCTTAAATCTTGGGCTAGTTCGGGAGACCCAGTACTTC
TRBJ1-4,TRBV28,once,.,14,CASSLRQVGEKLFF,TGTGCCAGCAGTTTAAGGCAGGTCGGGGAAAAACTGTTTTTT
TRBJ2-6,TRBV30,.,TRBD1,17,CAWSRDRVDSGANVLTF,TGTGCCTGGAGTAGGGACAGGGTCGACTCTGGGGCCAACGTCCTGACTTTC
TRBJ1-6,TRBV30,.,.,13,CAWTGQNNSPLHF,TGTGCCTGGACAGGACAGAATAATTCACCCCTCCACTTT
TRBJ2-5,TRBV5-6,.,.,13,CASSMTGGETQYF,TGTGCCAGCAGCATGACAGGAGGAGAGACCCAGTACTTC
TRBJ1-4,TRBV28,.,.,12,CASRWGVEKLFF,TGTGCCAGCAGATGGGGGGTTGAAAAACTGTTTTTT
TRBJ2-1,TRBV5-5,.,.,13,CASSIRREGVWFF,TGTGCCAGCAGCATCCGGAGGGAAGGGGTTTGGTTCTTC
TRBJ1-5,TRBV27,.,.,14,CASSPLGVNQPQHF,TGTGCCAGCAGTCCACTGGGCGTCAATCAGCCCCAGCATTTT
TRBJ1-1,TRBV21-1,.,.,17,CASSIGTGGYVNTEAFF,TGTGCCAGCAGCATCGGGACAGGCGGCTATGTGAACACTGAAGCTTTCTTT
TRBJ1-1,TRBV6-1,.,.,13,CASSDMYVGEAFF,TGTGCCAGCAGCGACATGTACGTTGGGGAAGCTTTCTTT
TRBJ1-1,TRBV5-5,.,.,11,CASSVTGTAFF,TGTGCCAGCAGCGTCACAGGGACAGCTTTCTTT
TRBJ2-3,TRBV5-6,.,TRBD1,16,CASSAYYRGGTDTQYF,TGTGCCAGCAGCGCGTACTACAGGGGAGGCACAGATACGCAGTATTTT
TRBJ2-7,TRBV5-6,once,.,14,CASDGGGALGEQYF,TGTGCCAGCGATGGCGGAGGGGCTCTAGGCGAGCAGTACTTC
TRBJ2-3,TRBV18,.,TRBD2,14,CASRAGVATDTQYF,TGTGCCAGCCGAGCGGGGGTGGCCACAGATACGCAGTATTTT
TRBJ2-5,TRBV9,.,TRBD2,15,CASSVERGGLETQYF,TGTGCCAGCAGCGTAGAACGGGGGGGCCTGGAGACCCAGTACTTC
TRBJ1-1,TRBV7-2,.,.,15,CASSSLAGVWTEAFF,TGTGCCAGCAGCTCCCTCGCCGGGGTTTGGACTGAAGCTTTCTTT
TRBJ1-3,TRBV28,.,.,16,CASSPTDSNSGNTIYF,TGTGCCAGCAGTCCAACGGACAGTAACTCTGGAAACACCATATATTTT
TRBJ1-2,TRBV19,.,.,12,CASSLGRIGYTF,TGTGCCAGTAGTTTGGGTAGGATTGGCTACACCTTC
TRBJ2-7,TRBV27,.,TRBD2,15,CASSWRTSGSYEQYF,TGTGCCAGCAGTTGGCGGACTAGCGGGAGCTACGAGCAGTACTTC
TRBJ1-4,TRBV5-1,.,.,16,CASSWRADQANEKLFF,TGCGCCAGCAGCTGGAGGGCGGATCAGGCTAATGAAAAACTGTTTTTT
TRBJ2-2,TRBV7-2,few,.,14,CASSLALGAGELFF,TGTGCCAGCAGCTTAGCGCTAGGGGCCGGGGAGCTGTTTTTT
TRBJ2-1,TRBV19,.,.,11,CASSQAGVPFF,TGTGCCAGTAGCCAAGCCGGGGTGCCGTTCTTC
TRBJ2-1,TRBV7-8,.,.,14,CASSSRGGYNEQFF,TGTGCCAGCAGCTCTAGGGGCGGTTACAATGAGCAGTTCTTC
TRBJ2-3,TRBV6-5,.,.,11,CASRADTSQYF,TGTGCCAGCAGAGCGGACACCTCGCAGTATTTT
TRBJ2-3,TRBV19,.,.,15,CASSPQGRYTDTQYF,TGTGCCAGTAGTCCACAGGGGAGGTACACAGATACGCAGTATTTT
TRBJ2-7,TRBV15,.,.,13,CATSSGGTYEQYF,TGTGCCACCAGCAGCGGCGGAACCTACGAGCAGTACTTC
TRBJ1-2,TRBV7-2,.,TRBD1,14,CASSFLQGAAGYTF,TGTGCCAGCAGCTTCTTACAGGGGGCGGCTGGCTACACCTTC
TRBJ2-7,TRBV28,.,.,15,CASSLGGLHSYEQYF,TGTGCCAGCAGTTTAGGTGGGCTCCACTCCTACGAGCAGTACTTC